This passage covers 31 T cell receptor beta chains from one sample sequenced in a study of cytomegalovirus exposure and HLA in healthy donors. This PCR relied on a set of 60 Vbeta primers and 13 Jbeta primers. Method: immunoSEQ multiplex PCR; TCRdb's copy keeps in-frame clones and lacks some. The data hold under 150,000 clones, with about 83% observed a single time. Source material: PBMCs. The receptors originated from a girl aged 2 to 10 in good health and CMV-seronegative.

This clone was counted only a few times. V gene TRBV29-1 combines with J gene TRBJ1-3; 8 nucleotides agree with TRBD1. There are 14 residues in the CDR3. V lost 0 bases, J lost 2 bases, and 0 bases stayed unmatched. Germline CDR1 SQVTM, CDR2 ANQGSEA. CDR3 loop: CSVEDRGPGNTIYF. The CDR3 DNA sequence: TGCAGCGTTGAAGACAGGGGGCCTGGAAACACCATATATTTT.

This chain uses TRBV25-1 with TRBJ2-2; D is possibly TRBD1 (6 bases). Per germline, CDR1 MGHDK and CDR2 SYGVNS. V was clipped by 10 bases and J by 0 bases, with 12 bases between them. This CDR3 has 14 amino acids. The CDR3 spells CATEDSTNTGELFF. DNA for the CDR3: TGTGCCACCGAGGACAGTACGAACACCGGGGAGCTGTTTTTT.

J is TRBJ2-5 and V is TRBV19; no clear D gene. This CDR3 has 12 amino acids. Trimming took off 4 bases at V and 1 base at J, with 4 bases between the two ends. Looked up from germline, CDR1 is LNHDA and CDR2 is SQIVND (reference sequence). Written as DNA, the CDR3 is TGTGCCAGTAGTACAGGCCAAGAGACCCAGTACTTC. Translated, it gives CASSTGQETQYF.

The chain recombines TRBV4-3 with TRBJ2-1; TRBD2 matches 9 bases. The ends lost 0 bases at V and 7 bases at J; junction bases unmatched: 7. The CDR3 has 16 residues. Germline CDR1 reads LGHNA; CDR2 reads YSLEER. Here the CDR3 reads CASSQETAGGRNEQFF. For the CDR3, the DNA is TGCGCCAGCAGCCAAGAAACAGCGGGGGGCCGAAATGAGCAGTTCTTC.

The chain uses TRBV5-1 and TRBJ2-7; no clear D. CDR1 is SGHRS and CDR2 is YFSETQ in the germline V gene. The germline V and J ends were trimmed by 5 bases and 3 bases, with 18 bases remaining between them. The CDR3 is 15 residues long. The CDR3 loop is CASRMAVDALYEQYF. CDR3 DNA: TGCGCCAGCAGGATGGCAGTCGATGCCCTCTACGAGCAGTACTTC.

CDR3 residues: CASSLAGGPVGELFF. In nucleotides, the CDR3 is TGTGCCAGCAGCTTAGCGGGGGGGCCCGTCGGGGAGCTGTTTTTT. The chain carries TRBV11-2 and TRBJ2-2; TRBD2 aligns across 8 bases. The V and J ends lost 1 base and 7 bases, in that order; junction bases with no gene match: 5. CDR3 size: 15 residues. Germline-derived CDR1 and CDR2 are SGHAT and FQNNGV.

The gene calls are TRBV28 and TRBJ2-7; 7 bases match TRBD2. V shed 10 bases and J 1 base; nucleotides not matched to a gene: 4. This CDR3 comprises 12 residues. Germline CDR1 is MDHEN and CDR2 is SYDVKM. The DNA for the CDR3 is TGTGCCACTCAGCGGGATTCCTACGAGCAGTACTTC. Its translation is CATQRDSYEQYF.

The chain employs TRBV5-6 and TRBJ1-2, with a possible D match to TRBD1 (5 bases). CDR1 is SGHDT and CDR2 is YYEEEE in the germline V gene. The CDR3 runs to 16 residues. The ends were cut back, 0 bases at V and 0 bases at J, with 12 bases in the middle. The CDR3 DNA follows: TGTGCCAGCAGCTTGGGGGGATTGACAGCTAACTATGGCTACACCTTC. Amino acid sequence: CASSLGGLTANYGYTF.

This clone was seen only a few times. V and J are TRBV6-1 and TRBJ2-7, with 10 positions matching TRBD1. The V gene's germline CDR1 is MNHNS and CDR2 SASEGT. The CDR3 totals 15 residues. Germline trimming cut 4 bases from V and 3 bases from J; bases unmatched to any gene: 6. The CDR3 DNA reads TGTGCCAGCAGTGTCCGTGACAGGGGGCTCTACGAGCAGTACTTC. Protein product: CASSVRDRGLYEQYF.

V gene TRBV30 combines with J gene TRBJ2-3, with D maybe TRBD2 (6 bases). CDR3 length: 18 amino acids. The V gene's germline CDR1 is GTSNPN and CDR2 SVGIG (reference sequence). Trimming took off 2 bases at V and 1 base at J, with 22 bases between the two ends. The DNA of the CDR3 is TGTGCCTGGAGTAGATCCCCCACTAGCTCGGGCGGCACAGATACGCAGTATTTT. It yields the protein CAWSRSPTSSGGTDTQYF. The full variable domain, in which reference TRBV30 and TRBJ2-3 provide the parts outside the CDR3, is SQTIHQWPATLVQPVGSPLSLECTVEGTSNPNLYWYRQAAGRGLQLLFYSVGIGQISSEVPQNLSASRPQDRQFILSSKKLLLSDSGFYLCAWSRSPTSSGGTDTQYFGPGTRLTVL.

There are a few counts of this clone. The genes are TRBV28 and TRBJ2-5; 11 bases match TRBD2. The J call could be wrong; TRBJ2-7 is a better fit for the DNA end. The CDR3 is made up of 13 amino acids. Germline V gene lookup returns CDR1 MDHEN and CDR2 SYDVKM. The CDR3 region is CASSLGTSGEQYF. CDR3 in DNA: TGTGCCAGCAGTCTCGGGACTAGCGGCGAGCAGTACTTC.

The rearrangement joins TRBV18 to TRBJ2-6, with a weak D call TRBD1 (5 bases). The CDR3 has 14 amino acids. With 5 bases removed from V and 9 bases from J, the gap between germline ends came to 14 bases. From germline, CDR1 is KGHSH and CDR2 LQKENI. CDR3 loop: CASSMGSQGNVLTF. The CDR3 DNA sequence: TGTGCCAGCTCAATGGGGTCCCAGGGCAACGTCCTGACTTTC.

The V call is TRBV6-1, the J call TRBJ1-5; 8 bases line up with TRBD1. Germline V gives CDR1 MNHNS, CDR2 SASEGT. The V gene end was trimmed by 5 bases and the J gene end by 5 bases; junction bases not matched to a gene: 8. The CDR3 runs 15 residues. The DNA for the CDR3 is TGTGCCAGCAGTAGGCAGGGGGCGGAGGATCAGCCCCAGCATTTT. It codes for CASSRQGAEDQPQHF.

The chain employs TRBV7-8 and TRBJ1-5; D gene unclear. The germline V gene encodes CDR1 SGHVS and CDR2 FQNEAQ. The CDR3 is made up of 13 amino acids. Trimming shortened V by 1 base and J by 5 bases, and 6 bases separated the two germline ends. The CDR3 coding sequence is TGTGCCAGCAGCTTAGGGCCGCATCAGCCCCAGCATTTT. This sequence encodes CASSLGPHQPQHF.

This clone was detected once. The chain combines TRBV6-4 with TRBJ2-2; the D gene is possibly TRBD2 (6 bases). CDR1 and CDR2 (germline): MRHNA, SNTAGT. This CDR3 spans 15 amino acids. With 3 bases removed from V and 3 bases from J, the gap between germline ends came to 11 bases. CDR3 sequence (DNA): TGTGCCAGCAGTGAAGTCGGGGGTGACACCGGGGAGCTGTTTTTT. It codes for CASSEVGGDTGELFF.

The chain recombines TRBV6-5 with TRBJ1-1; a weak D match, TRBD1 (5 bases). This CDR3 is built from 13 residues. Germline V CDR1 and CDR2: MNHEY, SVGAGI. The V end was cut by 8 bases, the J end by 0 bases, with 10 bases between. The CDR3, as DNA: TGTGCCAGCTACGGACACCTGAACACTGAAGCTTTCTTT. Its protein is CASYGHLNTEAFF.

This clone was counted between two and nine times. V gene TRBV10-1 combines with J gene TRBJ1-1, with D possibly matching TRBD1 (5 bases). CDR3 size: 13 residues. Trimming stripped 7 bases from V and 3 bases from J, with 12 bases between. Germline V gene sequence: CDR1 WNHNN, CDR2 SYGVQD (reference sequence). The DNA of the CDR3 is TGCGCCAGCAAACAGGATTTAGACACTGAAGCTTTCTTT. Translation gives CASKQDLDTEAFF.

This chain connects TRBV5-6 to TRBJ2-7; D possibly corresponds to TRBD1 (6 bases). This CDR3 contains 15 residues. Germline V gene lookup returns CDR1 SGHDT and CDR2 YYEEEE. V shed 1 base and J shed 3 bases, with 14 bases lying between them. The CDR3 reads CASSLIRGGGYEQYF. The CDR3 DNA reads TGTGCCAGCAGCTTGATCAGGGGTGGCGGCTACGAGCAGTACTTC.

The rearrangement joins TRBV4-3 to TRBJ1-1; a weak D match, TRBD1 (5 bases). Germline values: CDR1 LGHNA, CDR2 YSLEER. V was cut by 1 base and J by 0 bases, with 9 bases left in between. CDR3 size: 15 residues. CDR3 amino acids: CASSQALTVNTEAFF. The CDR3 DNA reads TGCGCCAGCAGCCAAGCCCTGACAGTGAACACTGAAGCTTTCTTT.

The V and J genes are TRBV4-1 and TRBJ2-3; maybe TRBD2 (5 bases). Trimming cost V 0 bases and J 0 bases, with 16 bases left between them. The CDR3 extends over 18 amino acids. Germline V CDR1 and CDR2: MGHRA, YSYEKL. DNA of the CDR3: TGCGCCAGCAGCCAAGATCCCAGCGGAGCTTATAGCACAGATACGCAGTATTTT. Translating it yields CASSQDPSGAYSTDTQYF.

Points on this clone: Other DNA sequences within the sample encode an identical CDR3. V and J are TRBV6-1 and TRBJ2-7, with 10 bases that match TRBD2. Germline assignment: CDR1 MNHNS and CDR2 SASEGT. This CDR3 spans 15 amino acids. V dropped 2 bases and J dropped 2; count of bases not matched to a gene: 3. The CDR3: CASSERAGGPYEQYF. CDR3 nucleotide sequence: TGTGCCAGCAGTGAACGAGCGGGAGGGCCCTACGAGCAGTACTTC.

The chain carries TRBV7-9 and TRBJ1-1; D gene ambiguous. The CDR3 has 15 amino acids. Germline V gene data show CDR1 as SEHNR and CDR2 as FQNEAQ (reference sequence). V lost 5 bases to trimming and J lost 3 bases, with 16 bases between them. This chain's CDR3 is CASSPRRREDTEAFF. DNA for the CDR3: TGTGCCAGCAGCCCCCGCAGGAGGGAGGACACTGAAGCTTTCTTT.

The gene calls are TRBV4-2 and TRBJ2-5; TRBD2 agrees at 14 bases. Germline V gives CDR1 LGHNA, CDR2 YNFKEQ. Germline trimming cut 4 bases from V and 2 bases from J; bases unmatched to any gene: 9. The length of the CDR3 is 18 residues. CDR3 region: CASSLGTSGGVRQETQYF. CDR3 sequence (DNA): TGTGCCAGCAGCCTTGGGACTAGCGGGGGTGTGCGGCAAGAGACCCAGTACTTC.

The CDR3 sequence: CASSLAWGGVYEQYF. The DNA for the CDR3 is TGCGCCAGCAGCTTGGCCTGGGGGGGAGTCTACGAGCAGTACTTC. The chain uses TRBV5-1 and TRBJ2-5, with 7 bases lining up with TRBD2. The J call may be wrong; the DNA end is better matched by TRBJ2-7. CDR3 length equals 15 residues. Looked up from germline, CDR1 is SGHRS and CDR2 is YFSETQ.

CDR3 in DNA: TGTGCCAGCAGCGATCGGAGTGGGGCACAGGACACTGAAGCTTTCTTT. This sequence encodes CASSDRSGAQDTEAFF. This chain uses TRBV9 with TRBJ1-1; D may be TRBD1 (5 bases). CDR3 length equals 16 residues. The germline V and J ends were trimmed by 3 bases and 3 bases, with 18 bases remaining between them. CDR1 and CDR2 from the germline V gene are SGDLS and YYNGEE.

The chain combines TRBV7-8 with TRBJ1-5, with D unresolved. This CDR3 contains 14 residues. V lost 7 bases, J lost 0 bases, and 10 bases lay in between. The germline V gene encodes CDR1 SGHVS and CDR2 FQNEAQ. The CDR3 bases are TGTGCCAGCAATGTAGAGTATAGCAATCAGCCCCAGCATTTT. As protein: CASNVEYSNQPQHF.

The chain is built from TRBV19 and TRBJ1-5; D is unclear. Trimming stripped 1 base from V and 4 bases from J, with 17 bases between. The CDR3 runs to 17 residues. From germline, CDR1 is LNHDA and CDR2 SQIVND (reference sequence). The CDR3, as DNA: TGTGCCAGTAGTATAGTTATCGGGGTACGGCTTAATCAGCCCCAGCATTTT. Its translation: CASSIVIGVRLNQPQHF.

The CDR3 spells CASKASGSERSYEQYF. In nucleotides, the CDR3 is TGTGCCAGTAAGGCTAGCGGGAGTGAACGCTCCTACGAGCAGTACTTC. The chain couples TRBV19 to TRBJ2-7; 10 bases line up with TRBD2. V trimming: 7 bases; J trimming: 0 bases; junction bases outside the gene matches: 9. This CDR3 comprises 16 residues. Germline CDR1 reads LNHDA; CDR2 reads SQIVND (reference sequence).

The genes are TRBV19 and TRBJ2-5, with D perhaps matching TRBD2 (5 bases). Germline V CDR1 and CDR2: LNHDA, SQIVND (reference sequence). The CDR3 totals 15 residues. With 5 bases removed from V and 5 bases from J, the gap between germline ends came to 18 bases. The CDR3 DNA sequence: TGTGCCAGTAGTCTGAGACTACGGTCCCCGGAGACCCAGTACTTC. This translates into CASSLRLRSPETQYF. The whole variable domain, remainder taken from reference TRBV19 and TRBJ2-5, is DGGITQSPKYLFRKEGQNVTLSCEQNLNHDAMYWYRQDPGQGLRLIYYSQIVNDFQKGDIAEGYSVSREKKESFPLTVTSAQKNPTAFYLCASSLRLRSPETQYFGPGTRLLVL.

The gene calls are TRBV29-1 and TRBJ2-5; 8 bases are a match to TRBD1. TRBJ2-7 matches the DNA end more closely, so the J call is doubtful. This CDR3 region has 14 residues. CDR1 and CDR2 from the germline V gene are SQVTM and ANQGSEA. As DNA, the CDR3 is TGCAGCGTTGAAGCCGCCGACAGGGGCTACGAGCAGTACTTC. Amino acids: CSVEAADRGYEQYF.

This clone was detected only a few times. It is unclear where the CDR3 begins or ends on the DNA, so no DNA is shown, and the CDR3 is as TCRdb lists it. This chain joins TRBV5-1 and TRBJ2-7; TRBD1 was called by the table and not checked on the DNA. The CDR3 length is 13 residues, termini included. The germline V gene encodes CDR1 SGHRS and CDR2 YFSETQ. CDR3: CASSLEVGQGSYF.